The clone carrying this T cell receptor (beta chain) appeared once. This sample is drawn from a study of blood T cell repertoires in COVID-19. Assay used: immunoSEQ multiplex PCR; TCRdb lists only in-frame clones, some missing. The sample records some 140,000 clones, about 80% being singletons. The V end lost 0 bases, the J end lost 1 base, and 9 bases lay between the germline ends. Looked up from germline, CDR1 is SEHNR and CDR2 is FQNEAQ (reference sequence). The CDR3 runs 15 residues. This chain connects TRBV7-9 to TRBJ1-1; tentative D call: TRBD1 (5 bases). The origin of this receptor is a man aged 50 to 59 who had recovered from COVID-19. The source material was PBMCs or T cells enriched from blood (not recorded which). In DNA form, the CDR3 reads TGTGCCAGCAGCTTAGCGGGCAGGGAGAACACTGAAGCTTTCTTT. It yields the protein CASSLAGRENTEAFF.